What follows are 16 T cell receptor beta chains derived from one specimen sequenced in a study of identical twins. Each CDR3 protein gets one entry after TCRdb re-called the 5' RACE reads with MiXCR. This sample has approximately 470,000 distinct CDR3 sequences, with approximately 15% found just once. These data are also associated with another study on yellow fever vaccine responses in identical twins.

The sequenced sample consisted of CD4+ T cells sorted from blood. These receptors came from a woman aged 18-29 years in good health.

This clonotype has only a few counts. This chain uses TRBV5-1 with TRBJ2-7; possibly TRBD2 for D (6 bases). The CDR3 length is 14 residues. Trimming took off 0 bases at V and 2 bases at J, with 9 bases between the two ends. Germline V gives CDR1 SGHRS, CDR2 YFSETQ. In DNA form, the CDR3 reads TGCGCCAGCAGCTTGGGCGGGATTGCCTACGAGCAGTACTTC. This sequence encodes CASSLGGIAYEQYF.

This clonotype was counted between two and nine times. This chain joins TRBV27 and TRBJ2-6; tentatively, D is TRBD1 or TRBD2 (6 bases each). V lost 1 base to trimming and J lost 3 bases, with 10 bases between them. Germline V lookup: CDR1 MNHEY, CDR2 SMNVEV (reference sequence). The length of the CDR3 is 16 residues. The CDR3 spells CASSLWGAHGANVLTF. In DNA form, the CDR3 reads TGTGCCAGCAGTTTATGGGGGGCGCATGGGGCCAACGTCCTGACTTTC.

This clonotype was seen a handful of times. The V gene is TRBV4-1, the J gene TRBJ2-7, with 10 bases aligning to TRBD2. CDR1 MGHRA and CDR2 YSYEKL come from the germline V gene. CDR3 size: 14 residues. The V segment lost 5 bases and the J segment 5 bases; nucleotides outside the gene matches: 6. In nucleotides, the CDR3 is TGCGCCAGCAGCGGGGGACTAGCGAGGAACGAGCAGTACTTC. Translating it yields CASSGGLARNEQYF.

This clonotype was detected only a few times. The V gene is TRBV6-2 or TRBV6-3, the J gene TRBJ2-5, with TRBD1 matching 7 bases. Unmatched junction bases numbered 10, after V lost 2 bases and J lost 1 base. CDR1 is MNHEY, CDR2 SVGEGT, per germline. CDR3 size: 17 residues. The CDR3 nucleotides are TGTGCCAGCAGTTACAGAGGGGGCCGAAACCTCCAAGAGACCCAGTACTTC. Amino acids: CASSYRGGRNLQETQYF.

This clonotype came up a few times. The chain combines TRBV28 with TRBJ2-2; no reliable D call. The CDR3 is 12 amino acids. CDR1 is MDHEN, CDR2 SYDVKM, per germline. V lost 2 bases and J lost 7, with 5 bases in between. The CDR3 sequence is CASSLLIGELFF. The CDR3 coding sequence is TGTGCCAGCAGTTTACTTATCGGGGAGCTGTTTTTT. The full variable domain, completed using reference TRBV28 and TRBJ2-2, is DVKVTQSSRYLVKRTGEKVFLECVQDMDHENMFWYRQDPGLGLRLIYFSYDVKMKEKGDIPEGYSVSREKKERFSLILESASTNQTSMYLCASSLLIGELFFGEGSRLTVL.

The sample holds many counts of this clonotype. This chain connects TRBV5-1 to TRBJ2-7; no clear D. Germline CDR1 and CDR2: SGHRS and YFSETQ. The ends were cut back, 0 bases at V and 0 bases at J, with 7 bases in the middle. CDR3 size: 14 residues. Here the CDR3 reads CASSLDLDSYEQYF. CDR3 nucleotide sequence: TGCGCCAGCAGCTTGGATCTGGACTCCTACGAGCAGTACTTC.

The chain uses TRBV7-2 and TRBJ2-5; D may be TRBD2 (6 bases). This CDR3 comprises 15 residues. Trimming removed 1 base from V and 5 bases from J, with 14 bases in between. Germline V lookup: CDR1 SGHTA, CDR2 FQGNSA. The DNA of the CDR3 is TGTGCCAGCAGCTTAGACGGGCGGGACGTCGAGACCCAGTACTTC. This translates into CASSLDGRDVETQYF. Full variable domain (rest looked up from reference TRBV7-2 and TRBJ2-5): GAGVSQSPSNKVTEKGKDVELRCDPISGHTALYWYRQSLGQGLEFLIYFQGNSAPDKSGLPSDRFSAERTGGSVSTLTIQRTQQEDSAVYLCASSLDGRDVETQYFGPGTRLLVL.

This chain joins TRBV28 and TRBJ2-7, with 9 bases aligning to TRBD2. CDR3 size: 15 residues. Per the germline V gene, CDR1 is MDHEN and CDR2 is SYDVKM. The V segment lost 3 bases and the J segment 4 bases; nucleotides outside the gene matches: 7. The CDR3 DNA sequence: TGTGCCAGCAGTTTCCCCCCCAGCGGGAGGTACGAGCAGTACTTC. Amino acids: CASSFPPSGRYEQYF. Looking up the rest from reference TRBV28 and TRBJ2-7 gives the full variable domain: DVKVTQSSRYLVKRTGEKVFLECVQDMDHENMFWYRQDPGLGLRLIYFSYDVKMKEKGDIPEGYSVSREKKERFSLILESASTNQTSMYLCASSFPPSGRYEQYFGPGTRLTVT.

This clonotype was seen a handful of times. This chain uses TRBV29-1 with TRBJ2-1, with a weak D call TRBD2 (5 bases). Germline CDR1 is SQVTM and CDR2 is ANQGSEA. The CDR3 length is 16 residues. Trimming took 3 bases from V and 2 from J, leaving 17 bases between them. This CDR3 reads CSVDLSQSGTYNEQFF. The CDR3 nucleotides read TGCAGCGTTGATCTTTCACAGAGCGGCACCTACAATGAGCAGTTCTTC.

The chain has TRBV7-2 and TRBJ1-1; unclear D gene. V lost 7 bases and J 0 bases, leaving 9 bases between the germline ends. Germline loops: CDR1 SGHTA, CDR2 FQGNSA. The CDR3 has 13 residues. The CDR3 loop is CASTLEMNTEAFF. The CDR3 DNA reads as TGTGCCAGCACCTTGGAAATGAACACTGAAGCTTTCTTT.

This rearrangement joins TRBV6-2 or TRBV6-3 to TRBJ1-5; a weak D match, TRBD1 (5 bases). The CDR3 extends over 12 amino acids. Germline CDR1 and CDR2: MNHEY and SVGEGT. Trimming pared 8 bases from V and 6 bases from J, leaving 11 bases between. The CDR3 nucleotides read TGTGCCAGCGCCAGGGTGATTCAGCCCCAGCATTTT. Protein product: CASARVIQPQHF.

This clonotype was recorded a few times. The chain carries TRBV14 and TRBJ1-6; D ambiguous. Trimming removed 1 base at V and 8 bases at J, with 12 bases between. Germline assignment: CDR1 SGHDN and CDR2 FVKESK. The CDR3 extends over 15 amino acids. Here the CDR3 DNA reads TGTGCCAGCAGCCAAGGGGCATGGAAGTATTCACCCCTCCACTTT. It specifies CASSQGAWKYSPLHF.

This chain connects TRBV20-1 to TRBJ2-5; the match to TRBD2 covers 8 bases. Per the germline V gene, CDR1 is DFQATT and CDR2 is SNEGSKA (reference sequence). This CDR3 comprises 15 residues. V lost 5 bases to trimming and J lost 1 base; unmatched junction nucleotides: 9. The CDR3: CSAEIAGKGQETQYF. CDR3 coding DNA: TGCAGTGCTGAAATAGCGGGAAAGGGCCAAGAGACCCAGTACTTC.

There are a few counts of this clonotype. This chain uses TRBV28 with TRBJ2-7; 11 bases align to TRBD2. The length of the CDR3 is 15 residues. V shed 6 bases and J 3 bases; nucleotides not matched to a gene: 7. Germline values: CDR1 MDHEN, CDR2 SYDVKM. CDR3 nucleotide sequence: TGTGCCAGCAGAAGAACTAGCGGGAGTAACTACGAGCAGTACTTC. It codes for CASRRTSGSNYEQYF.

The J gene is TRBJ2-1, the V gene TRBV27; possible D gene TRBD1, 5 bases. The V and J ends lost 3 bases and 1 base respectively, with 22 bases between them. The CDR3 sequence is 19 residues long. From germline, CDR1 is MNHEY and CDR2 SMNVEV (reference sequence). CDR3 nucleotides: TGTGCCAGCAGTTTTACATTACCTATGACAGTGGGTTCCTACAATGAGCAGTTCTTC. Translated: CASSFTLPMTVGSYNEQFF.

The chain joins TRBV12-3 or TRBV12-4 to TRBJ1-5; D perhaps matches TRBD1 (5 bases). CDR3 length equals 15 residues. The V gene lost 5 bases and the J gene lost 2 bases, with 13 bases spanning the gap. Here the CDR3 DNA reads TGTGCCAGCAGTATACGCAGGGCGGGCAATCAGCCCCAGCATTTT. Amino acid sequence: CASSIRRAGNQPQHF.